These T cell receptor beta chains were read from a single sample in a study of T cell responses to AZD1222 COVID-19 vaccine. The protocol was immunoSEQ multiplex PCR, while the TCRdb copy is restricted to in-frame clones and leaves out a portion. This repertoire shows about 94,000 clones, 85% found once; its top ten account for around 5%. The sequencing used peripheral blood, collected 28 days after the second AZD1222 dose. All receptors derive from an adult who received the AZD1222 COVID-19 vaccine. Each CDR3 is given with its conserved first and last residue. The D gene is left open where the match is weak. Only part of the rows carry a size: once, few, many, or a class if the clone is expanded.

abundance: NA
j_gene: TRBJ1-2
v_gene: TRBV21-1
d_gene: NA
len: 15
CDR3nt: TGTGCCAGCAGCAAAGTTGAAGTATGGCGCTATGGCTACACCTTC
CDR3aa: CASSKVEVWRYGYTF

abundance: NA
j_gene: TRBJ2-3
v_gene: TRBV6-2/TRBV6-3
d_gene: NA
len: 16
CDR3nt: TGTGCCAGCAGCCGCCGCAGGGGATTGGGCACAGATACGCAGTATTTT
CDR3aa: CASSRRRGLGTDTQYF

abundance: NA
j_gene: TRBJ1-3
v_gene: TRBV19
d_gene: NA
len: 18
CDR3nt: TGTGCCAGTAGTATAGCTCAGGGGCGATCAATCGCTGGAAACACCATATATTTT
CDR3aa: CASSIAQGRSIAGNTIYF

abundance: NA
j_gene: TRBJ2-4
v_gene: TRBV25-1
d_gene: TRBD2
len: 17
CDR3nt: TGTGCCAGCAGTGTCCGACTAGCGGGGTCGACAAAAAACATTCAGTACTTC
CDR3aa: CASSVRLAGSTKNIQYF

abundance: NA
j_gene: TRBJ1-1
v_gene: TRBV7-3
d_gene: NA
len: 13
CDR3nt: TGTGCCAGCAGCTTATCAGTGAACACTGAAGCTTTCTTT
CDR3aa: CASSLSVNTEAFF

abundance: NA
j_gene: TRBJ2-5
v_gene: TRBV5-5
d_gene: NA
len: 15
CDR3nt: TGTGCCAGCAGCTTTGAGGGGAGGATCGGGGAGACCCAGTACTTC
CDR3aa: CASSFEGRIGETQYF

abundance: NA
j_gene: TRBJ2-7
v_gene: TRBV28
d_gene: TRBD2
len: 19
CDR3nt: TGTGCCAGCAGTTTATCTCCAAGGGGACTAGCGGGCGGCTCCTACGAGCAGTACTTC
CDR3aa: CASSLSPRGLAGGSYEQYF

abundance: NA
j_gene: TRBJ1-3
v_gene: TRBV12-3/TRBV12-4
d_gene: NA
len: 13
CDR3nt: TGTGCCAGCAGTCCCAGGGAGGGGAACACCATATATTTT
CDR3aa: CASSPREGNTIYF

abundance: NA
j_gene: TRBJ2-1
v_gene: TRBV6-6
d_gene: NA
len: 14
CDR3nt: TGTGCCAGCAGTATGACGAGCTCCTACAATGAGCAGTTCTTC
CDR3aa: CASSMTSSYNEQFF

abundance: NA
j_gene: TRBJ2-3
v_gene: TRBV7-2
d_gene: TRBD1
len: 15
CDR3nt: TGTGCCAGCAGCTTCCGGACAGGGGGGACAGATACGCAGTATTTT
CDR3aa: CASSFRTGGTDTQYF

abundance: NA
j_gene: TRBJ2-2
v_gene: TRBV28
d_gene: NA
len: 16
CDR3nt: TGTGCCAGCAGTCCCAGTGGGCTAGCGCGGACCGGGGAGCTGTTTTTT
CDR3aa: CASSPSGLARTGELFF

abundance: NA
j_gene: TRBJ1-2
v_gene: TRBV7-9
d_gene: NA
len: 14
CDR3nt: TGTGCCAGCAGCTTAGCAGGGCAGTCCTATGGCTACACCTTC
CDR3aa: CASSLAGQSYGYTF

abundance: NA
j_gene: TRBJ2-3
v_gene: TRBV5-5
d_gene: TRBD1
len: 15
CDR3nt: TGTGCCAGCAGGGCTCCGGGACAGGGGGCCCATACGCAGTATTTT
CDR3aa: CASRAPGQGAHTQYF

abundance: NA
j_gene: TRBJ1-5
v_gene: TRBV9
d_gene: NA
len: 13
CDR3nt: TGTGCCAGCAGCCGGTATGGCAATCAGCCCCAGCATTTT
CDR3aa: CASSRYGNQPQHF

abundance: once
j_gene: TRBJ2-7
v_gene: TRBV6-5
d_gene: NA
len: 14
CDR3nt: TGTGCCAGCAGTTACCCGGGACGCCCCGGCGAGCAGTACTTC
CDR3aa: CASSYPGRPGEQYF

abundance: NA
j_gene: TRBJ1-6
v_gene: TRBV27
d_gene: NA
len: 14
CDR3nt: TGTGCCAGCAGTTTGGGGGGGCCCAATTCACCCCTCCACTTT
CDR3aa: CASSLGGPNSPLHF

abundance: NA
j_gene: TRBJ2-5
v_gene: TRBV4-1
d_gene: TRBD1
len: 15
CDR3nt: TGCGCCAGCAGCCAAGGGGGACAGGGGATGGAGACCCAGTACTTC
CDR3aa: CASSQGGQGMETQYF

abundance: once
j_gene: TRBJ1-5
v_gene: TRBV2
d_gene: NA
len: 15
CDR3nt: TGTGCCAGCAGTGAAGCGGGTACCGTACTACTTCAGCAGCATTTT
CDR3aa: CASSEAGTVLLQQHF

abundance: NA
j_gene: TRBJ1-2
v_gene: TRBV12-3/TRBV12-4
d_gene: NA
len: 11
CDR3nt: TGTGCCAGCAGTTTTAGGGGTAGTCACACCTTC
CDR3aa: CASSFRGSHTF

abundance: NA
j_gene: TRBJ2-1
v_gene: TRBV29-1
d_gene: NA
len: 12
CDR3nt: TGCAGCGTTGGACAGGATTACAATGAGCAGTTCTTC
CDR3aa: CSVGQDYNEQFF

abundance: NA
j_gene: TRBJ2-2
v_gene: TRBV18
d_gene: TRBD1
len: 18
CDR3nt: TGTGCCAGCTCCTCCCCATTTACGGGACAGAGCATAACCGGGGAGCTGTTTTTT
CDR3aa: CASSSPFTGQSITGELFF

abundance: few
j_gene: TRBJ1-6
v_gene: TRBV19
d_gene: TRBD1
len: 14
CDR3nt: TGTGCCAGTAGTTCGGGGACAGGGGGTTCACCCCTCCACTTT
CDR3aa: CASSSGTGGSPLHF

abundance: NA
j_gene: TRBJ2-7
v_gene: TRBV6-5
d_gene: NA
len: 13
CDR3nt: TGTGCCAGCAGTACCCCGGGACGGTACGAGCAGTACTTC
CDR3aa: CASSTPGRYEQYF

abundance: NA
j_gene: TRBJ1-6
v_gene: TRBV18
d_gene: NA
len: 14
CDR3nt: TGTGCCAGCACGGGGAGCATCGCCAATTCACCCCTCCACTTT
CDR3aa: CASTGSIANSPLHF

abundance: NA
j_gene: TRBJ2-2
v_gene: TRBV5-4
d_gene: NA
len: 14
CDR3nt: TGTGCCAGCAGCTCGGACTTAAACACCGGGGAGCTGTTTTTT
CDR3aa: CASSSDLNTGELFF

abundance: once
j_gene: TRBJ2-2
v_gene: TRBV30
d_gene: NA
len: 12
CDR3nt: TGTGCCTGGGGGCTTTCTGTGGGCGGGCTGTTTTTT
CDR3aa: CAWGLSVGGLFF

abundance: NA
j_gene: TRBJ1-3
v_gene: TRBV5-1
d_gene: NA
len: 15
CDR3nt: TGCGCCAGCAGCGCCGCTGGTGGGGCCGGAAACACCATATATTTT
CDR3aa: CASSAAGGAGNTIYF

abundance: once
j_gene: TRBJ2-4
v_gene: TRBV6-2/TRBV6-3
d_gene: TRBD2
len: 15
CDR3nt: TGTGCCAGCAGTGATAGCGGGAGGGCCAAAAACATTCAGTACTTC
CDR3aa: CASSDSGRAKNIQYF

abundance: NA
j_gene: TRBJ2-1
v_gene: TRBV30
d_gene: NA
len: 14
CDR3nt: TGTGCCTGGACCCGACTAGACGGGGGAAATGAGCAGTTCTTC
CDR3aa: CAWTRLDGGNEQFF

abundance: NA
j_gene: TRBJ1-1
v_gene: TRBV4-3
d_gene: NA
len: 14
CDR3nt: TGCGCCAGCAGGCTAGGAGGGGTATGGAATGAAGCTTTCTTT
CDR3aa: CASRLGGVWNEAFF

abundance: NA
j_gene: TRBJ2-3
v_gene: TRBV4-3
d_gene: NA
len: 19
CDR3nt: TGCGCCAGCAGCCAAGATTGGGGGTACAAGGCCAAATTTATAGATACGCAGTATTTT
CDR3aa: CASSQDWGYKAKFIDTQYF

abundance: NA
j_gene: TRBJ1-6
v_gene: TRBV28
d_gene: NA
len: 12
CDR3nt: TGTGCCAGCGGAAGGACCTTTTCACCCCTCCACTTT
CDR3aa: CASGRTFSPLHF

abundance: NA
j_gene: TRBJ1-4
v_gene: TRBV18
d_gene: NA
len: 16
CDR3nt: TGTGCCAGCTCACCACCCTCTGGAGGGTTCCATGAAAAACTGTTTTTT
CDR3aa: CASSPPSGGFHEKLFF

abundance: NA
j_gene: TRBJ2-1
v_gene: TRBV9
d_gene: NA
len: 16
CDR3nt: TGTGCCAGCAGCGTAGAGCGTGGGGGTTCCTACAATGAGCAGTTCTTC
CDR3aa: CASSVERGGSYNEQFF

abundance: NA
j_gene: TRBJ2-3
v_gene: TRBV7-9
d_gene: NA
len: 16
CDR3nt: TGTGCCAGCAGCGACACCGGGAGCCCCTCCACAGATACGCAGTATTTT
CDR3aa: CASSDTGSPSTDTQYF

abundance: NA
j_gene: TRBJ2-5
v_gene: TRBV18
d_gene: TRBD1
len: 14
CDR3nt: TGTGCCAGCTCACCACGACAGGGGGAAGAGACCCAGTACTTC
CDR3aa: CASSPRQGEETQYF

abundance: NA
j_gene: TRBJ2-1
v_gene: TRBV11-2
d_gene: TRBD2
len: 15
CDR3nt: TGTGCCAGCAGCTCCACCAGCGGGGGATTGTTCGAGCAGTTCTTC
CDR3aa: CASSSTSGGLFEQFF

abundance: NA
j_gene: TRBJ2-7
v_gene: TRBV19
d_gene: TRBD2
len: 15
CDR3nt: TGTGCCAGTAGTATATTGGTAGCGGGGGTCTACGAGCAGTACTTC
CDR3aa: CASSILVAGVYEQYF

abundance: few
j_gene: TRBJ1-2
v_gene: TRBV30
d_gene: NA
len: 13
CDR3nt: TGTGCCTGGAGTCCTGGAACTAACTATGGCTACACCTTC
CDR3aa: CAWSPGTNYGYTF

abundance: NA
j_gene: TRBJ1-1
v_gene: TRBV7-3
d_gene: NA
len: 15
CDR3nt: TGTGCCAGCAGCTCAGGGGTCGGGGTGAACACTGAAGCTTTCTTT
CDR3aa: CASSSGVGVNTEAFF

abundance: NA
j_gene: TRBJ2-5
v_gene: TRBV7-2
d_gene: TRBD2
len: 15
CDR3nt: TGTGCCAGCAGCTCTAAGAGCGGGGGCCTAGAGACCCAGTACTTC
CDR3aa: CASSSKSGGLETQYF

abundance: NA
j_gene: TRBJ2-5
v_gene: TRBV20-1
d_gene: NA
len: 14
CDR3nt: TGCAGTGCTAGTTCCGCGGCGATATTTCGGGCCCAGTACTTC
CDR3aa: CSASSAAIFRAQYF

abundance: NA
j_gene: TRBJ1-1
v_gene: TRBV19
d_gene: NA
len: 14
CDR3nt: TGTGCCAGTAGTTCCCGACCGGGACATCTCGGAGCTTTCTTT
CDR3aa: CASSSRPGHLGAFF

abundance: NA
j_gene: TRBJ1-1
v_gene: TRBV11-1
d_gene: NA
len: 14
CDR3nt: TGTGCCAGCAGCTTATTCCAGGGCGCCACTGAAGCTTTCTTT
CDR3aa: CASSLFQGATEAFF

abundance: NA
j_gene: TRBJ1-5
v_gene: TRBV19
d_gene: NA
len: 17
CDR3nt: TGTGCCAGTAGTATAGGAGAACAGGGACTTAGCAATCAGCCCCAGCATTTT
CDR3aa: CASSIGEQGLSNQPQHF

abundance: once
j_gene: TRBJ2-5
v_gene: TRBV24-1
d_gene: NA
len: 13
CDR3nt: TGTGCCACCAGTGAAGGGAGCCTCGAGACCCAGTACTTC
CDR3aa: CATSEGSLETQYF

abundance: NA
j_gene: TRBJ1-4
v_gene: TRBV27
d_gene: TRBD1
len: 16
CDR3nt: TGTGCCAGCAGTTTCAGCCCCGAGACAGGGAGGGTAGAACTGTTTTTT
CDR3aa: CASSFSPETGRVELFF

abundance: NA
j_gene: TRBJ2-1
v_gene: TRBV7-3
d_gene: NA
len: 14
CDR3nt: TGTGCCAGCAGCTTACGACAGCTGGACAATGAGCAGTTCTTC
CDR3aa: CASSLRQLDNEQFF

abundance: NA
j_gene: TRBJ2-3
v_gene: TRBV3-1/TRBV3-2
d_gene: TRBD2
len: 16
CDR3nt: TGTGCCAGCAGCCAAGATGGGGGACTAGGGACAGATACGCAGTATTTT
CDR3aa: CASSQDGGLGTDTQYF

abundance: NA
j_gene: TRBJ1-5
v_gene: TRBV28
d_gene: NA
len: 13
CDR3nt: TGTGCCAGCCAGGAGGATAGCAATCAGCCCCAGCATTTT
CDR3aa: CASQEDSNQPQHF

abundance: NA
j_gene: TRBJ1-1
v_gene: TRBV30
d_gene: NA
len: 13
CDR3nt: TGTGCCTGGAGTGCGTCAGTGAACACTGAAGCTTTCTTT
CDR3aa: CAWSASVNTEAFF

abundance: NA
j_gene: TRBJ2-2
v_gene: TRBV15
d_gene: TRBD2
len: 15
CDR3nt: TGTGCCACCAGCAGAGATCAGGGACTAGCCGGGGAGCTGTTTTTT
CDR3aa: CATSRDQGLAGELFF

abundance: NA
j_gene: TRBJ2-7
v_gene: TRBV6-1
d_gene: TRBD1
len: 15
CDR3nt: TGTGCCAGCAGTGACCCCTCCGGGACAGGGGACGAGCAGTACTTC
CDR3aa: CASSDPSGTGDEQYF

abundance: once
j_gene: TRBJ2-1
v_gene: TRBV6-5
d_gene: NA
len: 13
CDR3nt: TGTGCCAGCAGTTACCGGGGCTACAATGAGCAGTTCTTC
CDR3aa: CASSYRGYNEQFF